Given below is one T cell receptor beta chain in context. Antigen: not known. Given a much more abundant clone one base away, this may be a read error. The entry originates in a study of blood T cells in healthy people across ages. Study-wide findings and caveats: Age brought a roughly linear fall in TCR beta diversity measured per million T cells.

There were healthy Caucasian individuals from Russia, aged roughly 6 to 95, serving as donors. The authors ran a second PCR of roughly 6 to 12 cycles using a sample-barcoded 5' primer and a J-beta primer mix. MiXCR, run by TCRdb on the 5' RACE reads, gives a single entry per CDR3 protein. Of just under 900,000 distinct CDR3 sequences listed, more than 25% are singletons. This CDR3 spans 15 amino acids. CDR1 and CDR2 (germline): SEHNR, FQNEAQ (reference sequence). Input material: blood. This clonotype was sampled from a woman at least 80 years old in good health. The rearrangement links TRBV7-9 to TRBJ1-6, with 8 bases matching TRBD1. CDR3 DNA: TGTGCCAGCAGCTTACAGGGGGCTCTGGGTTCACCCCGCCACTTT. Translation: CASSLQGALGSPRHF.